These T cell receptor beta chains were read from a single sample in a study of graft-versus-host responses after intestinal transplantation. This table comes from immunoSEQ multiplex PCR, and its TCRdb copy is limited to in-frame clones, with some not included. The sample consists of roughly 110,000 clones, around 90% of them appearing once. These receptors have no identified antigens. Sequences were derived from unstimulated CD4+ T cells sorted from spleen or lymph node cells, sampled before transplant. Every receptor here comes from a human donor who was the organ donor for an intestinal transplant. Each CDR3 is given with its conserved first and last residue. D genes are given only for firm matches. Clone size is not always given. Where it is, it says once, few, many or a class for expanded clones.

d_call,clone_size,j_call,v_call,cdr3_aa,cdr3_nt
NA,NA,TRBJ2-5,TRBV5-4,CASSRPQETQYF,TGTGCCAGCAGCCGGCCGCAAGAGACCCAGTACTTC
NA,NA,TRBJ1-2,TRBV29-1,CSVNGLTGNNYGYTF,TGCAGCGTAAACGGCCTGACAGGAAATAACTATGGCTACACCTTC
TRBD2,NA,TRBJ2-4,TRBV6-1,CASSGGAGGPAKNIQYF,TGTGCCAGCAGTGGGGGCGCGGGAGGGCCTGCCAAAAACATTCAGTACTTC
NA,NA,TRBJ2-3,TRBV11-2,CASSFLPPAGTRPVAQYF,TGTGCCAGCAGCTTCCTCCCTCCCGCCGGGACTCGCCCTGTGGCGCAGTATTTT
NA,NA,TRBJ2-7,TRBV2,CASSEGWVNEQYF,TGTGCCAGCAGTGAAGGATGGGTAAACGAGCAGTACTTC
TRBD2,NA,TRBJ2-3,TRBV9,CASSVDGLAVTDTQYF,TGTGCCAGCAGCGTCGACGGACTAGCGGTCACAGATACGCAGTATTTT
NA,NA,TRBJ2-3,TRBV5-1,CASSLGPGPDTQYF,TGCGCCAGCAGCTTGGGACCCGGCCCAGATACGCAGTATTTT
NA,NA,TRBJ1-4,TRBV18,CASSPREGSSGEKLFF,TGTGCCAGCTCACCACGGGAGGGGTCGAGTGGTGAAAAACTGTTTTTT
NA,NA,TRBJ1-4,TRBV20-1,CSASLNEKLFF,TGCAGTGCTAGCCTTAATGAAAAACTGTTTTTT
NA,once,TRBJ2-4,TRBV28,CASSGHNKNIQYF,TGTGCCAGCTCCGGGCATAACAAAAACATTCAGTACTTC
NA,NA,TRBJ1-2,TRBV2,CASSAGRDGYTF,TGTGCCAGCAGTGCGGGCCGCGATGGCTACACCTTC
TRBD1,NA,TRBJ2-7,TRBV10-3,CAISESGQVITYEQYF,TGTGCCATCAGTGAGTCAGGACAGGTAATCACCTACGAGCAGTACTTC
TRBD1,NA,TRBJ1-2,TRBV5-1,CASSLRAGGADGYTF,TGCGCCAGCAGCTTGAGGGCAGGGGGCGCGGATGGCTACACCTTC
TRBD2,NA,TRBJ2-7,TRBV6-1,CASSPRLAVYEQYF,TGTGCCAGCAGTCCCCGTCTAGCGGTCTACGAGCAGTACTTC
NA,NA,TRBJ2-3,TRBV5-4,CASTTRGTPDTQYF,TGTGCCAGCACCACCCGGGGGACCCCAGATACGCAGTATTTT